This T cell receptor (beta chain) was identified during a study of OX40 agonist ivuxolimab in advanced cancers. The sample holds a few counts of this clone. Sequencing was performed with immunoSEQ multiplex PCR; in TCRdb, only in-frame clones are kept and a portion is missing. The sample consists of over 60,000 clones, roughly 94% of them appearing once. The TCR originated in an adult with an advanced solid tumor such as melanoma, head and neck, liver or kidney cancer. The material sequenced was CD4+ or CD8+ T cells sorted from blood, taken in a trial of the OX40 agonist ivuxolimab.

CDR3 residues: CASSLGQGEAFF. The CDR3 DNA reads as TGTGCCAGCAGTTTAGGACAGGGAGAAGCTTTCTTT. The genes are TRBV27 and TRBJ1-1, with 8 bases that match TRBD1. V was pared by 2 bases and J by 8 bases, with 1 base of the junction left unmatched. CDR1 and CDR2 (germline): MNHEY, SMNVEV (reference sequence). The CDR3 is 12 amino acids.